The rows below give T cell receptor beta chains drawn from one sample of a study of blood T cell repertoires in COVID-19. Method: immunoSEQ multiplex PCR; TCRdb's copy keeps in-frame clones and lacks some. Of around 230,000 clones in the sample, 85% were seen once. Material for sequencing was peripheral blood. These receptors were taken from a man aged 50 or older with COVID-19, enrolled during active disease. Both conserved end residues are part of each CDR3. Fields, in order: D gene, J gene, V gene, clone size, CDR3 protein, CDR3 DNA. D genes are given only for firm matches. Only some rows state a clone size, as once, few, many or a class for expanded clones.

d_call: -
j_call: TRBJ1-3
v_call: TRBV9
clone_size: few
cdr3_aa: CASSVALQASGNTIYF
cdr3_nt: TGTGCCAGCAGCGTAGCGCTCCAGGCCTCTGGAAACACCATATATTTT

d_call: TRBD2
j_call: TRBJ2-7
v_call: TRBV14
clone_size: -
cdr3_aa: CASSHTGGAYEQYF
cdr3_nt: TGTGCCAGCAGCCATACGGGGGGTGCCTACGAGCAGTACTTC

d_call: -
j_call: TRBJ1-5
v_call: TRBV6-4
clone_size: few
cdr3_aa: CASRVTANSNQPQHF
cdr3_nt: TGTGCCAGCAGGGTGACAGCAAATAGCAATCAGCCCCAGCATTTT

d_call: TRBD1
j_call: TRBJ2-1
v_call: TRBV11-1
clone_size: -
cdr3_aa: CASSTGQGSHNEQFF
cdr3_nt: TGTGCCAGCAGCACCGGACAGGGATCCCACAATGAGCAGTTCTTC

d_call: -
j_call: TRBJ2-3
v_call: TRBV7-2
clone_size: -
cdr3_aa: CASSLGRDWSTDTQYF
cdr3_nt: TGTGCCAGCAGCTTAGGCCGGGACTGGTCCACAGATACGCAGTATTTT

d_call: -
j_call: TRBJ1-5
v_call: TRBV6-2/TRBV6-3
clone_size: -
cdr3_aa: CASSEVEPYSNQPQHF
cdr3_nt: TGTGCCAGCAGCGAGGTGGAGCCCTATAGCAATCAGCCCCAGCATTTT

d_call: TRBD1
j_call: TRBJ1-5
v_call: TRBV27
clone_size: -
cdr3_aa: CASSRQGRGGNQPQHF
cdr3_nt: TGTGCCAGCAGTAGACAGGGTAGGGGAGGAAATCAGCCCCAGCATTTT

d_call: TRBD2
j_call: TRBJ2-1
v_call: TRBV11-3
clone_size: -
cdr3_aa: CASSAASPSGSYNEQFF
cdr3_nt: TGTGCCAGCAGCGCAGCATCCCCTAGCGGGTCTTACAATGAGCAGTTCTTC

d_call: -
j_call: TRBJ2-7
v_call: TRBV7-9
clone_size: -
cdr3_aa: CASSLAGANEQYF
cdr3_nt: TGTGCCAGCAGCTTAGCGGGAGCCAACGAGCAGTACTTC

d_call: -
j_call: TRBJ2-7
v_call: TRBV11-2
clone_size: -
cdr3_aa: CATSSPGAYEQYF
cdr3_nt: TGTGCCACCAGTAGTCCGGGAGCCTACGAGCAGTACTTC

d_call: TRBD1
j_call: TRBJ2-1
v_call: TRBV12-3/TRBV12-4
clone_size: -
cdr3_aa: CAIRRQGNEQFF
cdr3_nt: TGTGCCATCCGAAGACAGGGCAATGAGCAGTTCTTC

d_call: -
j_call: TRBJ1-1
v_call: TRBV5-1
clone_size: -
cdr3_aa: CASSLLQGGNTEAFF
cdr3_nt: TGCGCCAGCAGCTTACTTCAGGGCGGGAACACTGAAGCTTTCTTT

d_call: -
j_call: TRBJ2-2
v_call: TRBV4-1
clone_size: -
cdr3_aa: CASSHMGQLTGELFF
cdr3_nt: TGCGCCAGCAGCCACATGGGACAACTGACCGGGGAGCTGTTTTTT

d_call: -
j_call: TRBJ1-2
v_call: TRBV29-1
clone_size: once
cdr3_aa: CSANIGGRHGYTF
cdr3_nt: TGCAGCGCTAATATCGGGGGGAGACATGGCTACACCTTC

d_call: TRBD1
j_call: TRBJ2-2
v_call: TRBV27
clone_size: -
cdr3_aa: CASRPTGGVGELFF
cdr3_nt: TGTGCCAGCCGACCGACAGGGGGTGTCGGGGAGCTGTTTTTT

d_call: TRBD2
j_call: TRBJ2-7
v_call: TRBV2
clone_size: once
cdr3_aa: CASLFERGGYEQYF
cdr3_nt: TGTGCCAGTCTTTTCGAGCGGGGCGGGTACGAGCAGTACTTC

d_call: -
j_call: TRBJ1-4
v_call: TRBV29-1
clone_size: -
cdr3_aa: CSVRRGGNEKLFF
cdr3_nt: TGCAGCGTTCGGCGTGGGGGGAATGAAAAACTGTTTTTT

d_call: TRBD1
j_call: TRBJ2-7
v_call: TRBV13
clone_size: -
cdr3_aa: CASSTTGTGATYEQYF
cdr3_nt: TGTGCCAGCAGTACTACCGGCACAGGGGCCACCTACGAGCAGTACTTC

d_call: -
j_call: TRBJ1-3
v_call: TRBV7-8
clone_size: once
cdr3_aa: CASSPPRQQTGNTIYF
cdr3_nt: TGTGCCAGCAGCCCACCTCGACAACAGACTGGAAACACCATATATTTT

d_call: -
j_call: TRBJ1-1
v_call: TRBV10-3
clone_size: -
cdr3_aa: CAISESGTPLSGAFF
cdr3_nt: TGTGCCATCAGTGAGTCCGGGACACCACTCTCCGGAGCTTTCTTT

d_call: -
j_call: TRBJ2-3
v_call: TRBV9
clone_size: -
cdr3_aa: CASKRGIGGTDTQYF
cdr3_nt: TGTGCCAGCAAACGAGGAATTGGAGGCACAGATACGCAGTATTTT

d_call: TRBD1
j_call: TRBJ1-2
v_call: TRBV7-8
clone_size: -
cdr3_aa: CASSRGTGLGYTF
cdr3_nt: TGTGCCAGCAGCAGGGGGACAGGGCTCGGCTACACCTTC

d_call: -
j_call: TRBJ2-1
v_call: TRBV9
clone_size: -
cdr3_aa: CASSRERGRGNEQFF
cdr3_nt: TGTGCCAGCAGCAGAGAGAGGGGAAGGGGGAATGAGCAGTTCTTC

d_call: TRBD2
j_call: TRBJ2-1
v_call: TRBV7-2
clone_size: once
cdr3_aa: CASSSRNSGGIYNEQFF
cdr3_nt: TGTGCCAGCAGCTCTCGAAATAGCGGGGGGATCTACAATGAGCAGTTCTTC

d_call: TRBD1
j_call: TRBJ2-7
v_call: TRBV30
clone_size: -
cdr3_aa: CAWSVQGVYEQYF
cdr3_nt: TGTGCCTGGAGTGTCCAGGGGGTATACGAGCAGTACTTC

d_call: TRBD1
j_call: TRBJ2-5
v_call: TRBV4-2
clone_size: -
cdr3_aa: CASSQGTGGGQETQYF
cdr3_nt: TGTGCCAGCAGCCAAGGGACAGGGGGAGGTCAAGAGACCCAGTACTTC

d_call: -
j_call: TRBJ1-4
v_call: TRBV24-1
clone_size: -
cdr3_aa: CATRAGFTNEKLFF
cdr3_nt: TGTGCCACCAGAGCAGGATTCACTAATGAAAAACTGTTTTTT

d_call: -
j_call: TRBJ1-2
v_call: TRBV28
clone_size: -
cdr3_aa: CASSLKAGSYTF
cdr3_nt: TGTGCCAGCAGTCTTAAGGCCGGGAGCTACACCTTC

d_call: -
j_call: TRBJ2-7
v_call: TRBV6-1
clone_size: -
cdr3_aa: CASSEYGSYEQYF
cdr3_nt: TGTGCCAGCAGTGAATACGGGTCCTACGAGCAGTACTTC

d_call: -
j_call: TRBJ1-1
v_call: TRBV19
clone_size: -
cdr3_aa: CASSWGVGTEAFF
cdr3_nt: TGTGCCAGTAGTTGGGGGGTCGGCACTGAAGCTTTCTTT

d_call: TRBD2
j_call: TRBJ2-3
v_call: TRBV27
clone_size: -
cdr3_aa: CASSFTSGSTDTQYF
cdr3_nt: TGTGCCAGCAGTTTCACTAGCGGCAGCACAGATACGCAGTATTTT

d_call: -
j_call: TRBJ2-7
v_call: TRBV5-1
clone_size: -
cdr3_aa: CASRGDYEQYF
cdr3_nt: TGCGCCAGCAGAGGGGACTACGAGCAGTACTTC

d_call: TRBD1
j_call: TRBJ2-3
v_call: TRBV24-1
clone_size: -
cdr3_aa: CATSEQGVADTQYF
cdr3_nt: TGTGCCACCAGTGAACAGGGGGTGGCTGATACGCAGTATTTT

d_call: TRBD1
j_call: TRBJ1-1
v_call: TRBV7-9
clone_size: -
cdr3_aa: CASSFRDRGRTEAFF
cdr3_nt: TGTGCCAGCAGCTTCCGGGACAGGGGGAGGACTGAAGCTTTCTTT

d_call: TRBD2
j_call: TRBJ2-1
v_call: TRBV5-6
clone_size: -
cdr3_aa: CASSHIFWTSGGAAFF
cdr3_nt: TGTGCCAGCAGCCATATATTCTGGACTAGCGGGGGGGCCGCGTTCTTC

d_call: TRBD2
j_call: TRBJ2-1
v_call: TRBV5-5
clone_size: -
cdr3_aa: CASSHGTSGWFEQFF
cdr3_nt: TGTGCCAGCAGCCACGGGACTAGCGGGTGGTTTGAGCAGTTCTTC

d_call: -
j_call: TRBJ1-5
v_call: TRBV15
clone_size: -
cdr3_aa: CATSPPYRTTYSNQPQHF
cdr3_nt: TGTGCCACCAGCCCGCCTTACAGGACAACTTATAGCAATCAGCCCCAGCATTTT

d_call: -
j_call: TRBJ2-2
v_call: TRBV19
clone_size: -
cdr3_aa: CASSTDRLFF
cdr3_nt: TGTGCCAGTAGCACGGACAGATTGTTTTTT